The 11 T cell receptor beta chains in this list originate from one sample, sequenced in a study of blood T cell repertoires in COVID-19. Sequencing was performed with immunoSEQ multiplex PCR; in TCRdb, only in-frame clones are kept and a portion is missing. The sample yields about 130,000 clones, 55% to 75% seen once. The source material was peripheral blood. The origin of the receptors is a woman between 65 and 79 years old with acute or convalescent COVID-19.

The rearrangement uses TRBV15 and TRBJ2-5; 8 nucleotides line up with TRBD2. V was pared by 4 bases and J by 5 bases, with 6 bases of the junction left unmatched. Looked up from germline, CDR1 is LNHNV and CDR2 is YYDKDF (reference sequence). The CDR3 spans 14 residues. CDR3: CATSTPGGTETQYF. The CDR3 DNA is TGTGCCACCAGCACCCCGGGGGGGACGGAGACCCAGTACTTC.

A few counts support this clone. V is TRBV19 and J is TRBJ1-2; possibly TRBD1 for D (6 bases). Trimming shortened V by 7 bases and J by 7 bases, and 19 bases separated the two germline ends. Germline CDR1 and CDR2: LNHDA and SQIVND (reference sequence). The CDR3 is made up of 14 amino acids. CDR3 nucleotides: TGTGCCAGTAAGAATTTGGCAGGGGCGGTTGGCTACACCTTC. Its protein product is CASKNLAGAVGYTF.

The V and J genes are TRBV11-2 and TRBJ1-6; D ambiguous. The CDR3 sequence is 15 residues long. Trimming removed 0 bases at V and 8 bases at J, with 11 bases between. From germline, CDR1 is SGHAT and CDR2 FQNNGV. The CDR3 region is CASSLELSPDSPLHF. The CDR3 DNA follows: TGTGCCAGCAGCTTAGAGCTATCGCCGGATTCACCCCTCCACTTT.

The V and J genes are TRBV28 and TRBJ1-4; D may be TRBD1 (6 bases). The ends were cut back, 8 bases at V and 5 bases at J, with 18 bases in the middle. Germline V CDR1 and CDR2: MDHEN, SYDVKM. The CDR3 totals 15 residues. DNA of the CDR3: TGTGCCAGCTGGGGGCAGGGAGAGGCCAATGAAAAACTGTTTTTT. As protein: CASWGQGEANEKLFF.

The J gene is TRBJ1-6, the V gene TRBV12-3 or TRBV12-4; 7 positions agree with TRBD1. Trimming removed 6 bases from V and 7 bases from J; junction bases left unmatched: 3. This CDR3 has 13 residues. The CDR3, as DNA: TGTGCCAGCAGCGGACAGGACAATTCACCCCTCCACTTT. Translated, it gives CASSGQDNSPLHF.

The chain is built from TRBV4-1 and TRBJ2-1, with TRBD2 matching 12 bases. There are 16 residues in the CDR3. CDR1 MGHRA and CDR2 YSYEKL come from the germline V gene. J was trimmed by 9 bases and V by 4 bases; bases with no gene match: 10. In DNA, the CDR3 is TGCGCCAGCAGCCCCTCCGGGCTAGCGGGAGGGGGTGAGCAGTTCTTC. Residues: CASSPSGLAGGGEQFF.

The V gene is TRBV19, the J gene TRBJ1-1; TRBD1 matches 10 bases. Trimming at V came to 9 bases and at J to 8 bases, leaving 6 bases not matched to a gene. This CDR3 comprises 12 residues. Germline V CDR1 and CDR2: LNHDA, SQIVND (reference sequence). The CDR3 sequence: CASSGTGVEAFF. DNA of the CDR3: TGTGCCAGCAGCGGGACAGGGGTAGAAGCTTTCTTT.

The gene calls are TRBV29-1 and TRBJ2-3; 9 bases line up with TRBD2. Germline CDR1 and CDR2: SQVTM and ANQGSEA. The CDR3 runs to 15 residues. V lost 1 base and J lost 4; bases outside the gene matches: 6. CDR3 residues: CSVEVGAGGADTQYF. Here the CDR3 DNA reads TGCAGCGTTGAAGTCGGTGCGGGAGGGGCAGATACGCAGTATTTT.

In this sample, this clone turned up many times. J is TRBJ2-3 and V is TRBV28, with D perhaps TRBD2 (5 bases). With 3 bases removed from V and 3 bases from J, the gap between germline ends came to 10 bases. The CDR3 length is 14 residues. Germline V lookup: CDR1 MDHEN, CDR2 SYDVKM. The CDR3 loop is CASSFLAGTDTQYF. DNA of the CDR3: TGTGCCAGCAGTTTTCTAGCTGGAACAGATACGCAGTATTTT.

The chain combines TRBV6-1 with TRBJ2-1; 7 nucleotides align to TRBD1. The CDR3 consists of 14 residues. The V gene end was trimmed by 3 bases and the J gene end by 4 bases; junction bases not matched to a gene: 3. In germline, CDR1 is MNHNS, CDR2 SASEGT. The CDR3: CASSDGQAYNEQFF. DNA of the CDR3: TGTGCCAGCAGTGACGGACAGGCATACAATGAGCAGTTCTTC.

The CDR3: CASSLAARVGETQYF. The CDR3 DNA sequence: TGTGCCAGCAGCTTAGCGGCCAGGGTAGGGGAGACCCAGTACTTC. This chain connects TRBV11-2 to TRBJ2-5, with D maybe TRBD1 (5 bases). Trimming cost V 1 base and J 5 bases, with 14 bases left between them. The CDR3 totals 15 residues. Per germline, CDR1 SGHAT and CDR2 FQNNGV.